These T cell receptor beta chains were read from a single sample in a study of T cells in Graves' hyperthyroidism and ophthalmopathy. TCRdb independently ran MiXCR on the multiplex PCR reads; one entry per CDR3 protein. The sample consists of 500,000 to 650,000 distinct CDR3 sequences, about 20% of them appearing once. The sequencing sample was made of blood. The receptors derive from a middle-aged man with Graves' ophthalmopathy. CDR3s include the opening cysteine and the closing phenylalanine or tryptophan.

TRBJ1-5 TRBV4-3 CASSQEGEGQPQHF
TRBJ2-1 TRBV29-1 CRVVDRNNEQFF
TRBJ2-1 TRBV30 CAWSVEARSSYNEQFF
TRBJ2-7 TRBV28 CASSPPGPTGVLEQYF
TRBJ2-2 TRBV11-2 CASSLVSGHSTGELFF
TRBJ1-5 TRBV4-1 CASSQVRTDSNQPQHF
TRBJ2-3 TRBV20-1 CSASVTQRADTQYF
TRBJ2-7 TRBV13 CASSLEGLAVSYEQYF
TRBJ2-1 TRBV29-1 CSVFPFETSGGAYNEQFF
TRBJ2-7 TRBV11-2 CASSPWTGDIYEQYF
TRBJ2-2 TRBV7-2 CASSSDTVELFF
TRBJ2-3 TRBV28 CASSSRGGLTDTQYF
TRBJ2-7 TRBV4-1 CASSPTFTVAGGRYEQYF
TRBJ2-2 TRBV18 CASSPAYGNTGELFF
TRBJ2-2 TRBV18 CASSQGAAGELFF
TRBJ2-3 TRBV20-1 CSARGNMWSDTQYF
TRBJ1-6 TRBV27 CASRRGDSYNSPLHF
TRBJ2-5 TRBV6-1 CASRTPWDSQETQYF
TRBJ1-2 TRBV6-1 CASTNGGGRYGYTF
TRBJ2-1 TRBV5-1 CASMGQGSYNEQFF
TRBJ2-7 TRBV10-3 CAISDSDRGNEQYF
TRBJ2-1 TRBV20-1 CSAEGGKSYNEQFF
TRBJ2-1 TRBV9 CASSVAGSGYFNEQFF
TRBJ2-3 TRBV2 CASSVSYTDTQYF
TRBJ2-5 TRBV4-2 CASSQVSSETQYF
TRBJ1-1 TRBV20-1 CSAKIRAQNTEAFF
TRBJ2-1 TRBV30 CAWSVLLQGYNEQFF
TRBJ1-5 TRBV6-1 CASRGTLSNQPQHF
TRBJ1-6 TRBV3-1 CASSQRGGDSPLHF
TRBJ2-5 TRBV3-1 CASSQGARDNQETQYF
TRBJ2-3 TRBV4-1 CASSLRTDSTDTQYF
TRBJ2-3 TRBV30 CAWSVSRGTDTQYF
TRBJ2-2 TRBV14 CASSLLAGLAGELFF
TRBJ2-7 TRBV6-6 CASSYPGRAGYEQYF
TRBJ1-1 TRBV5-1 CASTRVGGLPMNTEAFF
TRBJ2-7 TRBV14 CASSPLGGLYEQYF
TRBJ1-1 TRBV7-3 CANSSDRATEAFF